This TCR beta chain is from a study of regulatory T cells in long-lasting Graves disease. Arm-PCR of CDR3 regions and iRepertoire HTBI primers were used to build TCR beta libraries. TCRdb re-called the multiplex PCR reads with MiXCR, one entry per CDR3 protein. The sample records 350,000 to 450,000 distinct CDR3 sequences, more than 13% being singletons. As to time point: newly diagnosed GD, antithyroid drugs for less than 3 months. RNA extracted from PBMCs served as the sequencing template. The table lists this clonotype with many counts. The same data also contributed to another study, on T cells in Graves' hyperthyroidism and ophthalmopathy.

This sequence was found in a woman in her twenties or thirties with Graves disease. The material was peripheral blood mononuclear cells (PBMCs), obtained at new diagnosis, from a patient treated with antithyroid drugs.

The CDR3 protein is CASQGGTLKNIQYF. As DNA, the CDR3 is TGTGCCAGCCAGGGGGGGACACTAAAAAACATTCAGTACTTC. This chain links TRBV11-2 with TRBJ2-4; D possibly uses TRBD1 or TRBD2 (7 bases each). CDR1 and CDR2 (germline): SGHAT, FQNNGV. This CDR3 comprises 14 residues. V dropped 8 bases and J dropped 4 bases, with 15 bases sitting between them.